The next 2 T cell receptor beta chains were all read from a single sample in a study of technical replicates of blood from several donors. TCRdb's table, derived via immunoSEQ multiplex PCR, lists solely in-frame clones and lacks some. This sample has about 73,000 clones; roughly 93% occur once, and the top ten carry 0.2% to 0.3%. The sequenced material came from T cells isolated from PBMCs. The receptors derive from a human donor in good health.

The rearrangement uses TRBV9 and TRBJ1-2, with a weak D call TRBD1 (6 bases). Germline loops: CDR1 SGDLS, CDR2 YYNGEE. This CDR3 has 13 residues. Trimming stripped 3 bases from V and 8 bases from J, with 14 bases between. DNA of the CDR3: TGTGCCAGCAGCGCACCGAGGCAGGGGGGCTACACCTTC. Protein: CASSAPRQGGYTF.

V and J are TRBV5-1 and TRBJ1-6; TRBD1 might be the D (5 bases). The germline CDR1 and CDR2 sequences are SGHRS and YFSETQ. Trimming took off 2 bases at V and 7 bases at J, with 16 bases between the two ends. This CDR3 region has 16 residues. DNA for the CDR3: TGCGCCAGCAGCTTAATATGGGACTCCAGGAATTCACCCCTCCACTTT. Translated, it gives CASSLIWDSRNSPLHF.